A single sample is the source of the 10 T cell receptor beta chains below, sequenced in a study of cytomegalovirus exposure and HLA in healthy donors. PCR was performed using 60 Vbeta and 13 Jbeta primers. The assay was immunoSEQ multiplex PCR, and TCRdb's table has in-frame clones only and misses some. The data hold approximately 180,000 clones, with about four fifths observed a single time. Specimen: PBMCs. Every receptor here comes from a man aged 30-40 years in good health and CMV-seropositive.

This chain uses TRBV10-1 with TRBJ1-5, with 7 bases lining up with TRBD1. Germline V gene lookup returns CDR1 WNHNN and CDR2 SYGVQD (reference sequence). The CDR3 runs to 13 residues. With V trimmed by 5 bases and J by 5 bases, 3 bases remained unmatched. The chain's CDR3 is CASSTGTDQPQHF. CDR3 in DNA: TGCGCCAGCAGTACCGGGACAGATCAGCCCCAGCATTTT.

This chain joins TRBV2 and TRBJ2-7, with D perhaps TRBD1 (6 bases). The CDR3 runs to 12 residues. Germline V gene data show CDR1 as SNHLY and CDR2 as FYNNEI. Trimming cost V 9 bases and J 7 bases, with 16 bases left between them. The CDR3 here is CASRQARVEQYF. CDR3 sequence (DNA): TGTGCCAGTCGACAGGCTAGGGTAGAGCAGTACTTC.

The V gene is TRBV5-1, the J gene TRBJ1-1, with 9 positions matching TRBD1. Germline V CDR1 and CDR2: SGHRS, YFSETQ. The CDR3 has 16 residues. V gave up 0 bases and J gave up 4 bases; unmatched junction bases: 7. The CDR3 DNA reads TGCGCCAGCAGCTTGGGTCTCGGACAGGGGTCCACTGAAGCTTTCTTT. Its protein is CASSLGLGQGSTEAFF. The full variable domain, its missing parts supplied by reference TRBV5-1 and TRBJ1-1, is KAGVTQTPRYLIKTRGQQVTLSCSPISGHRSVSWYQQTPGQGLQFLFEYFSETQRNKGNFPGRFSGRQFSNSRSEMNVSTLELGDSALYLCASSLGLGQGSTEAFFGQGTRLTVV.

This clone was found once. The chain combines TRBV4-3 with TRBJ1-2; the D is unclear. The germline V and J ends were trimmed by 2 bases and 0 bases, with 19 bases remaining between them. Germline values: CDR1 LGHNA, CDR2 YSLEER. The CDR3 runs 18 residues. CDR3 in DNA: TGCGCCAGCAGCCAAACCGGAGGGCTCGAGGGATCTAACTATGGCTACACCTTC. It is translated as CASSQTGGLEGSNYGYTF.

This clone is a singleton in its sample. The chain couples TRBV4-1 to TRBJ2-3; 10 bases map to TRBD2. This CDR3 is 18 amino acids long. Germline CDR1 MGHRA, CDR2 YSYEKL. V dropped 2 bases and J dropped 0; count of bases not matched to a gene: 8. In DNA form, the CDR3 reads TGCGCCAGCAGCCAACGCAGCGGGAGGGCCTCTAGCACAGATACGCAGTATTTT. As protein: CASSQRSGRASSTDTQYF.

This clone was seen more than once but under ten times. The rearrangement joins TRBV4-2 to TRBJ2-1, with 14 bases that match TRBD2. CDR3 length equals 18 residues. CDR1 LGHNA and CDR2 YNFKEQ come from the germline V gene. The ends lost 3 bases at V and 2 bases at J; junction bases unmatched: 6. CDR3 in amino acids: CASSHEGLAGAPYNEQFF. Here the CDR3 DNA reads TGTGCCAGCAGCCATGAGGGACTAGCGGGGGCTCCCTACAATGAGCAGTTCTTC.

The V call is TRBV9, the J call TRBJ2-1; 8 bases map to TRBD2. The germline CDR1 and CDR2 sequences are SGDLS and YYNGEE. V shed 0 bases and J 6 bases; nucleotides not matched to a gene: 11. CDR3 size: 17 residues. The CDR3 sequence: CASSVAGSGLAGNEQFF. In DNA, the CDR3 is TGTGCCAGCAGCGTAGCGGGATCCGGACTAGCCGGCAATGAGCAGTTCTTC.

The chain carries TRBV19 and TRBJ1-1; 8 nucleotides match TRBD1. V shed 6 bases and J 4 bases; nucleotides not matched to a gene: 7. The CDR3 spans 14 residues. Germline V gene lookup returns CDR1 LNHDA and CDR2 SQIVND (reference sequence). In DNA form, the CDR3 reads TGTGCCAGTAGAACTGGACAGGGAGGCACTGAAGCTTTCTTT. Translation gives CASRTGQGGTEAFF. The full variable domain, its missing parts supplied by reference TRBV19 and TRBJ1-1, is DGGITQSPKYLFRKEGQNVTLSCEQNLNHDAMYWYRQDPGQGLRLIYYSQIVNDFQKGDIAEGYSVSREKKESFPLTVTSAQKNPTAFYLCASRTGQGGTEAFFGQGTRLTVV.

CDR3 DNA: TGTGCCAGCAGCCTCGGGACAGGGGGCGGGAACGAGCAGTACTTC. Translated: CASSLGTGGGNEQYF. The genes are TRBV6-5 and TRBJ2-7; 12 nucleotides line up with TRBD1. This CDR3 is 15 amino acids long. Germline CDR1 MNHEY, CDR2 SVGAGI. With 6 bases clipped from V and 5 bases from J, the junction kept 8 bases outside the gene matches.

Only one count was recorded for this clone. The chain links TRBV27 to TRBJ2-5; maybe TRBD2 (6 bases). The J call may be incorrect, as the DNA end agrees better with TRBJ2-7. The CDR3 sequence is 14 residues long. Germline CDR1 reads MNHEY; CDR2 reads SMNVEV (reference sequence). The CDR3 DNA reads TGTGCCAGCAGTTTCTCTAGCGCTGCCTACGAGCAGTACTTC. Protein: CASSFSSAAYEQYF.